A selection of T cell receptor beta chains follows, all from one sample in a study of regulatory T cells in long-lasting Graves disease. TCRdb fed the multiplex PCR reads into MiXCR, producing one record per CDR3 protein. The table records 400,000 to 500,000 distinct CDR3 sequences, approximately 22% of them present only once. The source material was peripheral blood mononuclear cells (PBMCs), sampled when the disease was refractory, from a patient treated with antithyroid drugs. These receptors came from a female donor with Graves disease. Each CDR3 is given with its conserved first and last residue. Fields, in order: CDR3 protein, CDR3 DNA, V gene, D gene, J gene, clone size. The D gene is left open where the match is weak. Size values are once, few and many counts, or a class for expanded clones, and some rows have none.

CDR3aa: CSARWPGGAKNIQYF
CDR3nt: TGCAGTGCTAGATGGCCGGGAGGGGCCAAAAACATTCAGTACTTC
v_gene: TRBV20-1
d_gene: TRBD2
j_gene: TRBJ2-4
abundance: many

CDR3aa: CASSYIRLARSSYEQYF
CDR3nt: TGTGCCAGCAGTTACATTAGGTTAGCGAGAAGCTCCTACGAGCAGTACTTC
v_gene: TRBV6-2/TRBV6-3
d_gene: NA
j_gene: TRBJ2-7
abundance: NA

CDR3aa: CASGPRDRDYEQYF
CDR3nt: TGTGCCAGCGGTCCCCGGGACAGGGACTACGAGCAGTACTTC
v_gene: TRBV2
d_gene: TRBD1
j_gene: TRBJ2-7
abundance: NA

CDR3aa: CASSYSGGAGSTETQYF
CDR3nt: TGTGCCAGCAGTTACTCGGGTGGAGCGGGCAGCACAGAGACCCAGTACTTC
v_gene: TRBV6-2/TRBV6-3
d_gene: NA
j_gene: TRBJ2-5
abundance: NA

CDR3aa: CASSYNQGINTEAFF
CDR3nt: TGTGCCAGCAGTTATAACCAGGGAATAAACACTGAAGCTTTCTTT
v_gene: TRBV28
d_gene: NA
j_gene: TRBJ1-1
abundance: many

CDR3aa: CSARDRDRDHEQYF
CDR3nt: TGCAGTGCTAGGGACCGGGACAGGGACCACGAGCAGTACTTC
v_gene: TRBV20-1
d_gene: TRBD1
j_gene: TRBJ2-7
abundance: NA

CDR3aa: CASSLLTRQGGGGTQYF
CDR3nt: TGTGCCAGCAGCTTACTCACCCGACAGGGGGGAGGAGGGACCCAGTACTTC
v_gene: TRBV6-1
d_gene: TRBD1
j_gene: TRBJ2-5
abundance: few

CDR3aa: CASSFLTGSTGSPLHF
CDR3nt: TGTGCCAGCAGCTTTTTAACAGGGAGTACGGGTTCACCCCTCCACTTT
v_gene: TRBV7-8
d_gene: NA
j_gene: TRBJ1-6
abundance: NA

CDR3aa: CASSPPGGRSGELFF
CDR3nt: TGTGCCAGCAGTCCACCTGGCGGGAGATCCGGGGAGCTGTTTTTT
v_gene: TRBV6-1
d_gene: TRBD2
j_gene: TRBJ2-2
abundance: NA

CDR3aa: CASSLLGQGNSNQPQHF
CDR3nt: TGTGCCAGCAGCTTGCTGGGACAGGGGAATAGCAATCAGCCCCAGCATTTT
v_gene: TRBV5-6
d_gene: TRBD1
j_gene: TRBJ1-5
abundance: NA

CDR3aa: CASRPTGTSGRFVSTDTQYF
CDR3nt: TGTGCCAGCAGACCTACCGGGACTAGCGGGAGATTTGTTAGCACAGATACGCAGTATTTT
v_gene: TRBV12-3/TRBV12-4
d_gene: TRBD2
j_gene: TRBJ2-3
abundance: few

CDR3aa: CASSEAPLGGANVLTF
CDR3nt: TGTGCCAGCAGTGAAGCCCCCCTCGGTGGGGCCAACGTCCTGACTTTC
v_gene: TRBV2
d_gene: NA
j_gene: TRBJ2-6
abundance: many

CDR3aa: CASSFGSGVDTQYF
CDR3nt: TGTGCCAGCAGTTTTGGTAGCGGGGTAGATACGCAGTATTTT
v_gene: TRBV27
d_gene: TRBD2
j_gene: TRBJ2-3
abundance: NA

CDR3aa: CSARDRTGTEAFF
CDR3nt: TGCAGTGCTAGAGATAGGACGGGAACTGAAGCTTTCTTT
v_gene: TRBV20-1
d_gene: NA
j_gene: TRBJ1-1
abundance: many

CDR3aa: CASNPQGATNEKLFF
CDR3nt: TGTGCCAGCAATCCACAGGGAGCAACTAATGAAAAACTGTTTTTT
v_gene: TRBV7-9
d_gene: NA
j_gene: TRBJ1-4
abundance: few

CDR3aa: CATSDETGKAFF
CDR3nt: TGTGCCACCAGTGACGAAACAGGGAAAGCTTTCTTT
v_gene: TRBV24-1
d_gene: NA
j_gene: TRBJ1-1
abundance: many

CDR3aa: CASSVGPSLSSYEQYF
CDR3nt: TGTGCCAGCAGCGTAGGGCCCAGTCTCAGCTCCTACGAGCAGTACTTC
v_gene: TRBV9
d_gene: NA
j_gene: TRBJ2-7
abundance: NA

CDR3aa: CSARDRSGTGELFF
CDR3nt: TGCAGTGCTAGAGATCGGAGCGGCACCGGGGAGCTGTTTTTT
v_gene: TRBV20-1
d_gene: NA
j_gene: TRBJ2-2
abundance: few

CDR3aa: CSASDPAGPGETQYF
CDR3nt: TGCAGTGCTAGTGATCCAGCGGGACCGGGGGAGACCCAGTACTTC
v_gene: TRBV20-1
d_gene: TRBD2
j_gene: TRBJ2-5
abundance: few

CDR3aa: CASSRGPSGNQPQHF
CDR3nt: TGTGCCAGCAGCCGTGGACCGAGTGGCAATCAGCCCCAGCATTTT
v_gene: TRBV5-6
d_gene: NA
j_gene: TRBJ1-5
abundance: few

CDR3aa: CASSPSKLYGYTF
CDR3nt: TGTGCCAGCAGCCCCTCGAAGTTGTATGGCTACACCTTC
v_gene: TRBV11-2
d_gene: NA
j_gene: TRBJ1-2
abundance: NA

CDR3aa: CASSLFLAGEGGTDTQYF
CDR3nt: TGTGCCAGCAGTTTATTTTTAGCGGGAGAGGGTGGCACAGATACGCAGTATTTT
v_gene: TRBV27
d_gene: TRBD2
j_gene: TRBJ2-3
abundance: many

CDR3aa: CASSARGGAYEQFF
CDR3nt: TGTGCCAGCAGTGCCCGCGGGGGGGCGTATGAGCAGTTCTTC
v_gene: TRBV2
d_gene: TRBD2
j_gene: TRBJ2-1
abundance: once

CDR3aa: CASSPTGELSEKLFF
CDR3nt: TGTGCCAGCAGCCCAACCGGGGAACTGTCCGAAAAACTGTTTTTT
v_gene: TRBV3-1
d_gene: NA
j_gene: TRBJ1-4
abundance: few

CDR3aa: CASSDNGGELFF
CDR3nt: TGTGCCAGCAGTGACAACGGCGGGGAGCTGTTTTTT
v_gene: TRBV25-1
d_gene: NA
j_gene: TRBJ2-2
abundance: NA

CDR3aa: CASSSSSRGLNTEAFF
CDR3nt: TGTGCCAGCAGTTCTTCCTCTAGGGGATTGAACACTGAAGCTTTCTTT
v_gene: TRBV6-5
d_gene: NA
j_gene: TRBJ1-1
abundance: many

CDR3aa: CASSSSGEQYF
CDR3nt: TGTGCCAGCTCGTCTAGCGGAGAGCAGTACTTC
v_gene: TRBV18
d_gene: TRBD2
j_gene: TRBJ2-7
abundance: many

CDR3aa: CSVGDPTYEQYF
CDR3nt: TGCAGCGTTGGAGACCCAACCTACGAGCAGTACTTC
v_gene: TRBV29-1
d_gene: NA
j_gene: TRBJ2-7
abundance: few

CDR3aa: CASSYDSGSLAEQYF
CDR3nt: TGCGCCAGCAGCTACGATAGCGGGAGTTTGGCCGAGCAGTACTTC
v_gene: TRBV5-1
d_gene: TRBD2
j_gene: TRBJ2-7
abundance: NA

CDR3aa: CASSQLWTGGAGSAEAFF
CDR3nt: TGCGCCAGCAGCCAACTCTGGACAGGGGGCGCGGGGAGTGCTGAAGCTTTCTTT
v_gene: TRBV5-1
d_gene: TRBD1
j_gene: TRBJ1-1
abundance: many

CDR3aa: CSARGQTSGYSGNTIYF
CDR3nt: TGCAGTGCTCGGGGACAGACCTCCGGGTACTCTGGAAACACCATATATTTT
v_gene: TRBV20-1
d_gene: TRBD1
j_gene: TRBJ1-3
abundance: NA

CDR3aa: CASSGTGDGYTF
CDR3nt: TGTGCCAGCAGTGGAACAGGGGATGGCTACACCTTC
v_gene: TRBV2
d_gene: TRBD1
j_gene: TRBJ1-2
abundance: many

CDR3aa: CASSVSEGVNTGELFF
CDR3nt: TGCGCCAGCAGTGTATCTGAGGGAGTGAATACCGGGGAGCTGTTTTTT
v_gene: TRBV10-1
d_gene: NA
j_gene: TRBJ2-2
abundance: NA

CDR3aa: CSVDGADDYEQYF
CDR3nt: TGCAGCGTTGACGGGGCGGATGACTACGAGCAGTACTTC
v_gene: TRBV29-1
d_gene: NA
j_gene: TRBJ2-7
abundance: few

CDR3aa: CSAKRGAMNTEAFF
CDR3nt: TGCAGTGCTAAAAGAGGGGCGATGAACACTGAAGCTTTCTTT
v_gene: TRBV20-1
d_gene: NA
j_gene: TRBJ1-1
abundance: many

CDR3aa: CASGVGDTQYF
CDR3nt: TGTGCCAGCGGTGTCGGAGATACGCAGTATTTT
v_gene: TRBV28
d_gene: NA
j_gene: TRBJ2-3
abundance: NA

CDR3aa: CASRLPTSGRANEQFF
CDR3nt: TGTGCCAGCAGGTTACCCACTAGCGGGAGGGCCAACGAGCAGTTCTTC
v_gene: TRBV28
d_gene: TRBD2
j_gene: TRBJ2-1
abundance: NA

CDR3aa: CASSLNGGALHF
CDR3nt: TGTGCCAGCAGTTTAAACGGTGGAGCCCTCCACTTT
v_gene: TRBV27
d_gene: NA
j_gene: TRBJ1-6
abundance: few

CDR3aa: CASSLEPGGGYEQYF
CDR3nt: TGCGCCAGCAGCTTGGAGCCAGGGGGCGGCTACGAGCAGTACTTC
v_gene: TRBV5-1
d_gene: TRBD1
j_gene: TRBJ2-7
abundance: NA

CDR3aa: CASSLSITRGELFF
CDR3nt: TGTGCCAGCAGTTTATCCATAACCCGGGGGGAGCTGTTTTTT
v_gene: TRBV27
d_gene: NA
j_gene: TRBJ2-2
abundance: NA

CDR3aa: CASSLGSGAFF
CDR3nt: TGCGCCAGCAGCCTCGGATCGGGTGCTTTCTTT
v_gene: TRBV5-1
d_gene: NA
j_gene: TRBJ1-1
abundance: NA

CDR3aa: CASRESSQNTGELFF
CDR3nt: TGCGCCAGCAGGGAGTCATCCCAGAACACCGGGGAGCTGTTTTTT
v_gene: TRBV5-1
d_gene: NA
j_gene: TRBJ2-2
abundance: few

CDR3aa: CASSHDRLNTEASF
CDR3nt: TGCGCCAGCAGCCATGACAGGTTGAACACTGAAGCTTCCTTT
v_gene: TRBV4-1
d_gene: NA
j_gene: TRBJ1-1
abundance: NA

CDR3aa: CSARQGSETQYF
CDR3nt: TGCAGCGCCAGACAGGGGTCGGAGACCCAGTACTTC
v_gene: TRBV29-1
d_gene: TRBD1
j_gene: TRBJ2-5
abundance: few

CDR3aa: CASSPRDRGFHEQYF
CDR3nt: TGTGCCAGCAGTCCCCGGGACAGGGGTTTCCACGAGCAGTACTTC
v_gene: TRBV28
d_gene: TRBD1
j_gene: TRBJ2-7
abundance: many

CDR3aa: CASSYGGNQPQHF
CDR3nt: TGTGCCAGCAGTTACGGTGGAAATCAGCCCCAGCATTTT
v_gene: TRBV5-1
d_gene: NA
j_gene: TRBJ1-5
abundance: many

CDR3aa: CASSTRDGAYEQYF
CDR3nt: TGTGCCAGCAGTACCCGGGACGGTGCCTACGAGCAGTACTTC
v_gene: TRBV28
d_gene: NA
j_gene: TRBJ2-7
abundance: many

CDR3aa: CASSLDKTGADQPQHF
CDR3nt: TGTGCCAGCAGCTTAGATAAAACAGGGGCCGATCAGCCCCAGCATTTT
v_gene: TRBV11-3
d_gene: TRBD1
j_gene: TRBJ1-5
abundance: NA

CDR3aa: CASSLFLPRDSRSGSYGYTF
CDR3nt: TGTGCCAGCAGCTTATTTCTCCCCCGGGACAGCAGATCTGGATCCTATGGCTACACCTTC
v_gene: TRBV7-8
d_gene: TRBD1
j_gene: TRBJ1-2
abundance: few

CDR3aa: CASSLAGPTSGELFF
CDR3nt: TGCGCCAGCAGCTTGGCGGGCCCTACCTCCGGGGAGCTGTTTTTT
v_gene: TRBV5-1
d_gene: NA
j_gene: TRBJ2-2
abundance: NA

CDR3aa: CASSLAESAINYYEQYF
CDR3nt: TGTGCCAGCAGCTTAGCGGAGTCAGCAATAAACTACTACGAGCAGTACTTC
v_gene: TRBV7-9
d_gene: NA
j_gene: TRBJ2-7
abundance: few

CDR3aa: CASIASIYEQYF
CDR3nt: TGTGCCAGCATCGCTTCCATCTACGAGCAGTACTTC
v_gene: TRBV2
d_gene: NA
j_gene: TRBJ2-7
abundance: many

CDR3aa: CATSDLRGTGELFF
CDR3nt: TGTGCCACCAGTGACTTAAGGGGGACCGGGGAGCTGTTTTTT
v_gene: TRBV24-1
d_gene: NA
j_gene: TRBJ2-2
abundance: NA

CDR3aa: CASSFSGRAREQYF
CDR3nt: TGTGCCAGCAGCTTCAGTGGGAGGGCCCGAGAGCAGTACTTC
v_gene: TRBV13
d_gene: TRBD2
j_gene: TRBJ2-7
abundance: NA